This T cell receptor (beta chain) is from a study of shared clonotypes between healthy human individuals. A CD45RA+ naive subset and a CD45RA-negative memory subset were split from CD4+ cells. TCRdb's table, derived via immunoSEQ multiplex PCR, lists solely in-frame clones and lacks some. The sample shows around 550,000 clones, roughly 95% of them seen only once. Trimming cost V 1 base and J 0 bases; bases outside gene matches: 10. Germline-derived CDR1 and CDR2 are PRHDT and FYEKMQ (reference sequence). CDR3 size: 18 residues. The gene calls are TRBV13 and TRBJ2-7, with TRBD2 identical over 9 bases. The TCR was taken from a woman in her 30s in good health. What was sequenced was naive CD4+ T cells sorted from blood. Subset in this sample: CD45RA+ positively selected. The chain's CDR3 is CASSLEVMAGGSSYEQYF. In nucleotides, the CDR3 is TGTGCCAGCAGCTTAGAAGTGATGGCGGGAGGGAGCTCCTACGAGCAGTACTTC.